Listed below are T cell receptor beta chains from one sample, sequenced in a study of cytomegalovirus exposure and HLA in healthy donors. Sequencing was performed with immunoSEQ multiplex PCR; in TCRdb, only in-frame clones are kept and a portion is missing. The sample's table shows about 120,000 clones. Sample: PBMCs. All receptors come from a young man in good health and CMV-seronegative. CDR3s include the opening cysteine and the closing phenylalanine or tryptophan. A D gene is named only where the DNA matches it firmly.

CDR3 protein: CATRQGPDKNSPLHF; CDR3 DNA: TGCGCCACCAGACAGGGACCCGACAAAAATTCACCCCTCCACTTT; V gene: TRBV5-1; J gene: TRBJ1-6; D gene: TRBD1
CDR3 protein: CASSLRYEQYF; CDR3 DNA: TGTGCCAGCAGTTTGCGATACGAGCAGTACTTC; V gene: TRBV28; J gene: TRBJ2-7; D gene: .
CDR3 protein: CASRVRGESGYTF; CDR3 DNA: TGTGCCAGCAGGGTCCGGGGAGAAAGTGGCTACACCTTC; V gene: TRBV2; J gene: TRBJ1-2; D gene: .
CDR3 protein: CASSATGGMRQPQHF; CDR3 DNA: TGTGCCAGCAGCGCGACAGGGGGAATGCGGCAGCCCCAGCATTTT; V gene: TRBV9; J gene: TRBJ1-5; D gene: TRBD1
CDR3 protein: CASSPGDKESETQYF; CDR3 DNA: TGTGCCAGCAGCCCCGGGGACAAGGAGTCAGAGACCCAGTACTTC; V gene: TRBV7-2; J gene: TRBJ2-5; D gene: .
CDR3 protein: CASGQGNRRGQETQYF; CDR3 DNA: TGTGCCAGTGGACAGGGGAATAGGAGGGGCCAAGAGACCCAGTACTTC; V gene: TRBV7-8; J gene: TRBJ2-5; D gene: TRBD1
CDR3 protein: CASSPGGANTQYF; CDR3 DNA: TGTGCCAGCAGTCCCGGGGGGGCAAATACGCAGTATTTT; V gene: TRBV6-1; J gene: TRBJ2-3; D gene: TRBD2
CDR3 protein: CASSLKSLSNNEQFF; CDR3 DNA: TGTGCCAGCAGTTTGAAGTCACTGTCTAACAATGAGCAGTTCTTC; V gene: TRBV27; J gene: TRBJ2-1; D gene: .
CDR3 protein: CASSLAWGSSYEQYF; CDR3 DNA: TGCGCCAGCAGCTTGGCATGGGGCAGCTCCTACGAGCAGTACTTC; V gene: TRBV5-1; J gene: TRBJ2-7; D gene: .
CDR3 protein: CASSPAEGYEQYF; CDR3 DNA: TGTGCCAGCTCACCAGCAGAGGGTTACGAGCAGTACTTC; V gene: TRBV18; J gene: TRBJ2-7; D gene: .
CDR3 protein: CASSLVLQGNTEAFF; CDR3 DNA: TGCGCCAGCAGCTTGGTTTTGCAGGGAAACACTGAAGCTTTCTTT; V gene: TRBV5-1; J gene: TRBJ1-1; D gene: .
CDR3 protein: CASSFLPGGQETQYF; CDR3 DNA: TGCGCCAGCAGCTTCCTTCCGGGGGGCCAAGAGACCCAGTACTTC; V gene: TRBV5-1; J gene: TRBJ2-5; D gene: TRBD2
CDR3 protein: CASSLTAYGYTF; CDR3 DNA: TGTGCCAGCAGCTTGACAGCATATGGCTACACCTTC; V gene: TRBV7-8; J gene: TRBJ1-2; D gene: .
CDR3 protein: CASSLGRRGTGELFF; CDR3 DNA: TGTGCCAGCAGCCTGGGACGGCGGGGCACCGGGGAGCTGTTTTTT; V gene: TRBV5-6; J gene: TRBJ2-2; D gene: .
CDR3 protein: CATGTGGLMTNEKLFF; CDR3 DNA: TGTGCCACGGGAACGGGGGGGTTAATGACTAATGAAAAACTGTTTTTT; V gene: TRBV5-4; J gene: TRBJ1-4; D gene: .
CDR3 protein: CASRGGRNEQFF; CDR3 DNA: TGTGCCAGCAGGGGGGGGCGGAATGAGCAGTTCTTC; V gene: TRBV6-1; J gene: TRBJ2-1; D gene: .
CDR3 protein: CASSLEGAGAGGYTF; CDR3 DNA: TGTGCCAGCAGCTTGGAAGGGGCAGGGGCAGGGGGCTACACCTTC; V gene: TRBV5-6; J gene: TRBJ1-2; D gene: .
CDR3 protein: CASTFGQGAQDSTDTQYF; CDR3 DNA: TGCGCCAGCACCTTTGGACAGGGGGCGCAGGATAGCACAGATACGCAGTATTTT; V gene: TRBV23-1; J gene: TRBJ2-3; D gene: TRBD1
CDR3 protein: CASRTAYNSPLHF; CDR3 DNA: TGTGCCAGTCGGACAGCCTATAATTCACCCCTCCACTTT; V gene: TRBV25-1; J gene: TRBJ1-6; D gene: .
CDR3 protein: CASSREGSTYNEQFF; CDR3 DNA: TGCGCCAGCAGCCGGGAAGGGTCTACCTACAATGAGCAGTTCTTC; V gene: TRBV5-1; J gene: TRBJ2-1; D gene: .
CDR3 protein: CASNERGGIGELFF; CDR3 DNA: TGTGCCAGCAACGAGCGGGGGGGCATCGGGGAGCTGTTTTTT; V gene: TRBV7-2; J gene: TRBJ2-2; D gene: TRBD2
CDR3 protein: CASSQQGAGYGYTF; CDR3 DNA: TGTGCCAGCAGCCAACAGGGGGCCGGCTATGGCTACACCTTC; V gene: TRBV7-3; J gene: TRBJ1-2; D gene: TRBD1
CDR3 protein: CASSEGRTEYF; CDR3 DNA: TGTGCCAGCAGTGAAGGGAGGACAGAGTACTTC; V gene: TRBV2; J gene: TRBJ2-7; D gene: .
CDR3 protein: CASSPSVGTTSYEQYF; CDR3 DNA: TGCGCCAGCAGCCCCTCGGTCGGGACAACGTCCTACGAGCAGTACTTC; V gene: TRBV5-1; J gene: TRBJ2-7; D gene: .
CDR3 protein: CASSLALEGRQAFF; CDR3 DNA: TGTGCCAGCAGCTTAGCGCTAGAGGGCAGACAAGCTTTCTTT; V gene: TRBV7-9; J gene: TRBJ1-1; D gene: .
CDR3 protein: CASSGGQGASSGNTIYF; CDR3 DNA: TGTGCCAGCAGCGGTGGACAGGGGGCAAGCTCTGGAAACACCATATATTTT; V gene: TRBV9; J gene: TRBJ1-3; D gene: TRBD1
CDR3 protein: CASVDRGLTDTQYF; CDR3 DNA: TGCGCCAGCGTCGACAGGGGACTCACAGATACGCAGTATTTT; V gene: TRBV5-1; J gene: TRBJ2-3; D gene: TRBD1
CDR3 protein: CAWSVVFEKLFF; CDR3 DNA: TGTGCCTGGAGTGTCGTCTTTGAAAAACTGTTTTTT; V gene: TRBV30; J gene: TRBJ1-4; D gene: .
CDR3 protein: CASNQQGATGTDTQYF; CDR3 DNA: TGCGCCAGCAACCAGCAGGGGGCTACGGGCACAGATACGCAGTATTTT; V gene: TRBV10-2; J gene: TRBJ2-3; D gene: TRBD1
CDR3 protein: CASSLGQGPPDTQYF; CDR3 DNA: TGTGCCAGCAGCTTGGGGCAGGGCCCCCCAGATACGCAGTATTTT; V gene: TRBV5-6; J gene: TRBJ2-3; D gene: .
CDR3 protein: CASSRDRGTTEAFF; CDR3 DNA: TGTGCCAGCAGTCGGGACAGGGGGACGACTGAAGCTTTCTTT; V gene: TRBV27; J gene: TRBJ1-1; D gene: TRBD1
CDR3 protein: CASSQDVTGSSYEQYF; CDR3 DNA: TGCGCCAGCAGCCAAGATGTGACAGGGAGTTCCTACGAGCAGTACTTC; V gene: TRBV4-1; J gene: TRBJ2-7; D gene: TRBD1
CDR3 protein: CASKSSGTPGDEQFF; CDR3 DNA: TGTGCCAGCAAATCCTCCGGGACGCCAGGGGATGAGCAGTTCTTC; V gene: TRBV2; J gene: TRBJ2-1; D gene: .
CDR3 protein: CATSGDSYEQYF; CDR3 DNA: TGTGCCACCAGCGGTGACAGCTACGAGCAGTACTTC; V gene: TRBV15; J gene: TRBJ2-7; D gene: .
CDR3 protein: CASSLDQGVTEAFF; CDR3 DNA: TGCGCCAGCAGCTTGGATCAGGGGGTCACTGAAGCTTTCTTT; V gene: TRBV5-1; J gene: TRBJ1-1; D gene: TRBD1
CDR3 protein: CASSSDRSAFNTQYF; CDR3 DNA: TGTGCCAGCAGCTCAGACAGGTCTGCTTTTAATACGCAGTATTTT; V gene: TRBV28; J gene: TRBJ2-3; D gene: .
CDR3 protein: CASSEITAGHYEQYF; CDR3 DNA: TGTGCCAGCAGTGAAATAACAGCTGGCCACTACGAGCAGTACTTC; V gene: TRBV6-1; J gene: TRBJ2-7; D gene: .
CDR3 protein: CASSHSISYEQYF; CDR3 DNA: TGTGCCAGCAGTCACTCTATCTCCTACGAGCAGTACTTC; V gene: TRBV14; J gene: TRBJ2-7; D gene: .
CDR3 protein: CATSRDLGPEETQYF; CDR3 DNA: TGTGCCACCAGCAGAGATCTGGGGCCCGAAGAGACCCAGTACTTC; V gene: TRBV15; J gene: TRBJ2-5; D gene: .
CDR3 protein: CASSLAGDNSGNTIYF; CDR3 DNA: TGCGCCAGCAGCTTGGCCGGGGACAACTCTGGAAACACCATATATTTT; V gene: TRBV5-1; J gene: TRBJ1-3; D gene: .
CDR3 protein: CASSFRTGYNEQFF; CDR3 DNA: TGTGCCAGCAGCTTTAGGACAGGCTACAATGAGCAGTTCTTC; V gene: TRBV5-7; J gene: TRBJ2-1; D gene: TRBD1
CDR3 protein: CASRGQTSYNSPLHF; CDR3 DNA: TGCGCCAGCAGGGGACAGACCTCCTATAATTCACCCCTCCACTTT; V gene: TRBV5-1; J gene: TRBJ1-6; D gene: TRBD1
CDR3 protein: CAISESSLGNQPQHF; CDR3 DNA: TGTGCCATCAGTGAGTCCTCCCTTGGCAATCAGCCCCAGCATTTT; V gene: TRBV10-3; J gene: TRBJ1-5; D gene: .
CDR3 protein: CASSPGEFQPQHF; CDR3 DNA: TGTGCCAGCAGCCCAGGGGAGTTCCAGCCCCAGCATTTT; V gene: TRBV7-6; J gene: TRBJ1-5; D gene: .
CDR3 protein: CASSPTGARGNTEAFF; CDR3 DNA: TGTGCCAGCAGTCCGACAGGGGCCAGGGGGAACACTGAAGCTTTCTTT; V gene: TRBV28; J gene: TRBJ1-1; D gene: TRBD1
CDR3 protein: CSVEDTVPPDTQYF; CDR3 DNA: TGCAGCGTTGAAGATACGGTCCCTCCAGATACGCAGTATTTT; V gene: TRBV29-1; J gene: TRBJ2-3; D gene: .
CDR3 protein: CASSLRQGAYTEAFF; CDR3 DNA: TGTGCCAGCAGCCTCCGTCAGGGGGCCTACACTGAAGCTTTCTTT; V gene: TRBV7-6; J gene: TRBJ1-1; D gene: TRBD1
CDR3 protein: CASSPGTALEAFF; CDR3 DNA: TGTGCCAGTAGTCCGGGGACTGCCCTTGAAGCTTTCTTT; V gene: TRBV19; J gene: TRBJ1-1; D gene: .
CDR3 protein: CASSLGAHAGQETQYF; CDR3 DNA: TGCGCCAGCAGCTTGGGAGCCCATGCGGGACAAGAGACCCAGTACTTC; V gene: TRBV5-1; J gene: TRBJ2-5; D gene: .
CDR3 protein: CASSPNPLAYEQYF; CDR3 DNA: TGTGCCAGCAGCCCGAATCCACTAGCCTACGAGCAGTACTTC; V gene: TRBV9; J gene: TRBJ2-7; D gene: .
CDR3 protein: CASSFRRRDTEAFF; CDR3 DNA: TGTGCCAGCAGCTTCCGCCGAAGAGACACTGAAGCTTTCTTT; V gene: TRBV13; J gene: TRBJ1-1; D gene: .
CDR3 protein: CASSGIDRTFAYEQYF; CDR3 DNA: TGTGCCAGCAGCGGGATTGACAGGACATTTGCCTACGAGCAGTACTTC; V gene: TRBV5-6; J gene: TRBJ2-7; D gene: .